This is a list of T cell receptor beta chains from one sample in a study of T-cell memory formation after mild COVID-19. TCRdb independently ran MiXCR on the 5' RACE reads; one entry per CDR3 protein. The table shows around 80,000 distinct CDR3 sequences, with more than 11% occurring only once. Sequencing used PBMCs or a T cell subset sorted from them (not recorded which). Every receptor here comes from an adult woman who had mild COVID-19 (a few samples of this study predate the infection). Cell type and time point are not known. CDR3s include the opening cysteine and the closing phenylalanine or tryptophan. D genes are given only for firm matches. Only part of the rows carry a size: once, few, many, or a class if the clone is expanded.

>TRBV27|few|.|TRBJ2-1
CASRSLGSVYNEQFF
TGTGCCAGCAGATCACTCGGGTCCGTCTACAATGAGCAGTTCTTC
>TRBV5-1|few|.|TRBJ2-7
CASSLGGRNEQYF
TGCGCCAGCAGCTTGGGGGGCCGGAACGAGCAGTACTTC
>TRBV5-5|.|TRBD1|TRBJ2-7
CASSGPGTGVAGEQYF
TGTGCCAGCAGCGGACCCGGGACAGGGGTTGCCGGAGAGCAGTACTTC
>TRBV7-3|few|.|TRBJ2-1
CASSYWERETYNEQFF
TGTGCCAGCAGCTACTGGGAACGGGAGACTTACAATGAGCAGTTCTTC
>TRBV4-1|.|TRBD2|TRBJ2-3
CASSQETSGRDTDTQYF
TGCGCCAGCAGCCAAGAAACTAGCGGGAGGGACACAGATACGCAGTATTTT
>TRBV4-3|few|.|TRBJ2-1
CASSQEEGVDEQFF
TGCGCCAGCAGCCAAGAGGAGGGAGTCGATGAGCAGTTCTTC
>TRBV7-6|.|.|TRBJ2-5
CASSLLYQETQYF
TGTGCCAGCAGCCTCCTGTACCAAGAGACCCAGTACTTC
>TRBV3-1|few|TRBD2|TRBJ2-1
CASSQDAGGSYNEQFF
TGTGCCAGCAGCCAAGATGCGGGGGGCTCCTACAATGAGCAGTTCTTC
>TRBV29-1|.|TRBD2|TRBJ2-3
CSVEDGREGSTDTQYF
TGCAGCGTTGAAGATGGAAGGGAGGGAAGCACAGATACGCAGTATTTT
>TRBV9|few|.|TRBJ1-6
CASSVEDGNSPLHF
TGTGCCAGCAGCGTAGAAGACGGGAATTCACCCCTCCACTTT
>TRBV7-2|few|TRBD1|TRBJ2-7
CASSFRTGGYQQYF
TGTGCCAGCAGCTTTCGGACAGGGGGCTATCAGCAGTACTTC
>TRBV9|.|TRBD2|TRBJ2-1
CASSVTSGGAAEQFF
TGTGCCAGCAGCGTGACTAGCGGGGGGGCCGCTGAGCAGTTCTTC
>TRBV5-1|few|.|TRBJ2-1
CASSLGPNNEQFF
TGCGCCAGCAGCTTGGGGCCGAACAATGAGCAGTTCTTC
>TRBV5-4|few|TRBD1|TRBJ2-1
CASSLAGTGRNEQFF
TGTGCCAGCAGCTTGGCCGGGACAGGAAGAAATGAGCAGTTCTTC
>TRBV29-1|few|.|TRBJ2-7
CSVEGANTNYEQYF
TGCAGCGTTGAAGGGGCCAATACAAACTACGAGCAGTACTTC
>TRBV5-1|few|TRBD1|TRBJ1-1
CASSWGQGNTEAFF
TGCGCCAGCAGCTGGGGACAGGGCAACACTGAAGCTTTCTTT
>TRBV5-6|few|.|TRBJ2-7
CASSLEIGQHEQYF
TGTGCCAGCAGCTTGGAAATCGGGCAACACGAGCAGTACTTC
>TRBV6-5|few|.|TRBJ2-1
CASSLADSGYNEQFF
TGTGCCAGCAGCCTCGCGGACTCAGGGTACAATGAGCAGTTCTTC
>TRBV5-1|.|TRBD1|TRBJ1-5
CASSYGQGGNQPQHF
TGCGCCAGCAGCTACGGACAGGGGGGCAATCAGCCCCAGCATTTT
>TRBV29-1|many|.|TRBJ2-7
CSVEDRGYEQYF
TGCAGCGTTGAAGATCGCGGGTACGAGCAGTACTTC
>TRBV12-5|.|.|TRBJ2-2
CASGSTPRGNTGELFF
TGTGCTAGTGGCTCCACCCCCAGGGGAAACACCGGGGAGCTGTTTTTT
>TRBV4-1|.|.|TRBJ2-1
CASSSRGSTGTPPSGSYNEQFF
TGCGCCAGCAGCTCAAGAGGTTCAACCGGGACACCCCCCTCGGGCTCCTACAATGAGCAGTTCTTC
>TRBV7-9|few|.|TRBJ2-5
CASSRPPDSLETQYF
TGTGCCAGCAGCCGCCCCCCGGACTCGCTGGAGACCCAGTACTTC
>TRBV7-9|few|TRBD1|TRBJ1-1
CASSPPQGVSTEAFF
TGTGCCAGCAGCCCGCCCCAGGGGGTTAGCACTGAAGCTTTCTTT
>TRBV6-5|many|.|TRBJ2-3
CASKPWQGGTDTQYF
TGTGCCAGCAAACCGTGGCAGGGGGGAACAGATACGCAGTATTTT
>TRBV12-5|few|.|TRBJ2-3
CASGLVNGFGSPSTDTQYF
TGTGCTAGTGGTTTGGTAAATGGATTTGGCAGCCCTAGCACAGATACGCAGTATTTT
>TRBV29-1|few|.|TRBJ1-1
CSVEARAKTENTEAFF
TGCAGCGTTGAAGCGAGGGCCAAGACAGAGAACACTGAAGCTTTCTTT
>TRBV27|.|.|TRBJ1-2
CASSLSGQFYGYTF
TGTGCCAGCAGTTTATCGGGGCAGTTCTATGGCTACACCTTC
>TRBV5-6|.|.|TRBJ2-1
CASSLGTAPLFF
TGTGCCAGCAGCCTCGGGACTGCTCCCTTGTTCTTC
>TRBV7-6|few|.|TRBJ1-4
CASSLQDEKLFF
TGTGCCAGCAGCTTACAGGACGAAAAACTGTTTTTT
>TRBV19|.|.|TRBJ1-5
CASRSGIPGGNQPQHF
TGTGCCAGTCGGTCAGGAATCCCCGGCGGCAATCAGCCCCAGCATTTT
>TRBV5-4|.|TRBD2|TRBJ2-1
CASSGTSGSSYNEQFF
TGTGCCAGCAGCGGGACTAGCGGCAGCTCCTACAATGAGCAGTTCTTC
>TRBV3-1|.|TRBD2|TRBJ2-3
CASSQRTSGGAGLPQYF
TGTGCCAGCAGCCAGAGGACTAGCGGGGGGGCCGGGTTACCGCAGTATTTT
>TRBV25-1|.|TRBD2|TRBJ2-1
CASSEYGGGSYNEQFF
TGTGCCAGCAGTGAATATGGCGGGGGTTCCTACAATGAGCAGTTCTTC
>TRBV3-1|.|.|TRBJ2-7
CASSQDVRYPQYF
TGTGCCAGCAGCCAAGATGTAAGGTATCCGCAGTACTTC
>TRBV19|.|.|TRBJ1-2
CASSIGSGANGYTF
TGTGCCAGTAGTATCGGGTCAGGGGCGAATGGCTACACCTTC
>TRBV7-3|few|.|TRBJ2-1
CASSLGPHNEQFF
TGTGCCAGCAGCTTAGGACCCCACAATGAGCAGTTCTTC
>TRBV4-1|.|TRBD2|TRBJ2-7
CASTRGRGTVGEQYF
TGCGCCAGCACCCGCGGGAGAGGCACTGTGGGCGAGCAGTACTTC
>TRBV4-1|few|TRBD2|TRBJ2-7
CASSQDLQRGSYEQYF
TGCGCCAGCAGCCAAGATTTGCAGCGGGGGAGCTACGAGCAGTACTTC
>TRBV27|many|.|TRBJ2-1
CASSFEGDNEQFF
TGTGCCAGCAGTTTTGAGGGGGACAATGAGCAGTTCTTC
>TRBV20-1|few|.|TRBJ1-5
CSASQGYGDQPQHF
TGCAGTGCTTCCCAGGGGTACGGGGATCAGCCCCAGCATTTT
>TRBV21-1|.|.|TRBJ2-1
CASSKIMAGGPNEQFF
TGTGCCAGCAGCAAAATTATGGCGGGGGGGCCCAATGAGCAGTTCTTC
>TRBV9|many|TRBD1|TRBJ2-3
CASSVEDRDTQYF
TGTGCCAGCAGCGTCGAGGACAGGGATACGCAGTATTTT
>TRBV7-9|.|.|TRBJ2-1
CASSERWYEQFF
TGTGCCAGCAGCGAGCGATGGTATGAGCAGTTCTTC
>TRBV7-3|.|.|TRBJ1-1
CASSGTTKKAFF
TGTGCCAGCTCTGGGACCACAAAAAAAGCTTTCTTT
>TRBV12-3/TRBV12-4|once|TRBD2|TRBJ2-4
CDSSPLGAGLIAKNIQYF
TGTGACAGCAGTCCCTTAGGAGCGGGGCTAATAGCCAAAAACATTCAGTACTTC
>TRBV3-1|few|.|TRBJ2-7
CARSSGQSYEQYF
TGTGCCAGGAGCTCCGGACAGTCCTACGAGCAGTACTTC
>TRBV15|few|TRBD2|TRBJ2-7
CATSWTRGGRAYEQYF
TGTGCCACCAGCTGGACCCGAGGCGGGAGGGCCTACGAGCAGTACTTC
>TRBV10-3|few|.|TRBJ2-1
CAISESVLQFF
TGTGCCATCAGTGAGTCTGTACTCCAGTTCTTC
>TRBV7-9|few|.|TRBJ2-5
CASSHFRETQYF
TGTGCCAGCAGCCATTTTCGGGAGACCCAGTACTTC
>TRBV4-1|few|TRBD2|TRBJ2-3
CASSLTSGRDDTQYF
TGCGCCAGCAGCCTAACTAGCGGGAGAGACGATACGCAGTATTTT